These 25 T cell receptor beta chains originate from one sample sequenced in a study of human T cells and chemical hapten exposure. TCRdb reprocessed the RACE reads with MiXCR, giving one entry per CDR3 protein. This table holds tens of thousands of distinct CDR3 sequences, around 9.5% found once. Time point indicated: pre-sensitization, week 0. Treatment: therapeutic diphenylcyclopropenone sensitization with weekly scalp DPC. The starting material was whole blood, obtained in connection with sensitization to the hapten diphenylcyclopropenone (DPC). The source of these receptors is a woman aged 40 to 50 with alopecia areata. Some clones in this sample may be carry-over from other donors' samples.

In its sample, this clonotype was seen many times. The chain links TRBV4-2 to TRBJ2-4, with TRBD2 matching 8 bases. Germline V gene lookup returns CDR1 LGHNA and CDR2 YNFKEQ. Trimming at V came to 0 bases and at J to 0 bases, leaving 13 bases not matched to a gene. The CDR3 extends over 20 amino acids. CDR3 nucleotide sequence: TGTGCCAGCAGCCAAGATTGGGCTGCGGGGGGAATAATAGCCAAAAACATTCAGTACTTC. This translates into CASSQDWAAGGIIAKNIQYF.

The rearrangement links TRBV9 to TRBJ2-3; no firm D call. This CDR3 spans 15 amino acids. The germline V and J ends were trimmed by 0 bases and 2 bases, with 10 bases remaining between them. CDR1 SGDLS and CDR2 YYNGEE come from the germline V gene. The CDR3 spells CASSVEGGSTDTQYF. The CDR3 nucleotides are TGTGCCAGCAGCGTAGAGGGCGGATCCACAGATACGCAGTATTTT.

There are many counts of this clonotype. The chain links TRBV5-5 to TRBJ1-6; 7 bases fit TRBD1. The germline gives CDR1 SGHKS, CDR2 YYEKEE (reference sequence). CDR3 length equals 14 residues. V was clipped by 3 bases and J by 8 bases; unmatched bases: 5. CDR3 nucleotides: TGTGCCAGCAGCTCGGACAGGTTTTATTCACCCCTCCACTTT. It specifies CASSSDRFYSPLHF.

This clonotype was seen repeatedly, ten times or more. The chain couples TRBV6-2 or TRBV6-3 to TRBJ1-2, with D unresolved. The CDR3 consists of 15 residues. From germline, CDR1 is MNHEY and CDR2 SVGEGT. Trimming removed 1 base from V and 0 bases from J, with 9 bases in between. As DNA, the CDR3 is TGTGCCAGCAGTTACTGGGGTCGTTCTAACTATGGCTACACCTTC. Amino acid sequence: CASSYWGRSNYGYTF.

This clonotype was seen repeatedly, ten times or more. V is TRBV20-1 and J is TRBJ1-5, with a possible D match to TRBD1 (5 bases). CDR1 is DFQATT and CDR2 is SNEGSKA in the germline V gene (reference sequence). With 1 base removed from V and 0 bases from J, the gap between germline ends came to 7 bases. The CDR3 has 14 residues. The CDR3 region has the DNA TGCAGTGCTAGAGGTGGGACTAGCAATCAGCCCCAGCATTTT. Amino acid sequence: CSARGGTSNQPQHF.

The chain uses TRBV5-5 and TRBJ1-1; weak D call: TRBD1 (5 bases). The CDR3 sequence is 15 residues long. Germline values: CDR1 SGHKS, CDR2 YYEKEE (reference sequence). V dropped 1 base and J dropped 1 base, with 11 bases sitting between them. The CDR3 here is CASSLRIQANTEAFF. CDR3 nucleotide sequence: TGTGCCAGCAGCTTGCGGATACAGGCGAACACTGAAGCTTTCTTT.

This clonotype occurred many times. The rearrangement uses TRBV12-3 or TRBV12-4 and TRBJ2-7; no clear D. V shed 4 bases and J shed 9 bases, with 10 bases lying between them. This CDR3 comprises 11 residues. The CDR3 loop reads CASSSNYAQYF. The CDR3 bases are TGTGCCAGCAGTTCTAATTATGCGCAGTACTTC.

The sample holds many counts of this clonotype. The chain recombines TRBV4-2 with TRBJ1-2; 7 bases match TRBD1. The germline V gene has CDR1 LGHNA and CDR2 YNFKEQ. The trim removed 0 bases at V and 3 bases at J, leaving 7 bases unmatched. This CDR3 has 16 amino acids. The CDR3 sequence is CASSQEGGGADYGYTF. The CDR3 bases are TGTGCCAGCAGCCAAGAAGGAGGGGGCGCGGACTATGGCTACACCTTC.

The J gene is TRBJ1-3, the V gene TRBV7-2; 9 nucleotides line up with TRBD1. Germline V gives CDR1 SGHTA, CDR2 FQGNSA. V lost 4 bases, J lost 4 bases, and 5 bases stayed unmatched. The CDR3 has 15 amino acids. The CDR3 loop is CASSSYRGPGNTIYF. CDR3 nucleotide sequence: TGTGCCAGCAGCTCCTACAGGGGGCCCGGAAACACCATATATTTT. The variable domain in full, with the rest retrieved from reference TRBV7-2 and TRBJ1-3, is GAGVSQSPSNKVTEKGKDVELRCDPISGHTALYWYRQSLGQGLEFLIYFQGNSAPDKSGLPSDRFSAERTGGSVSTLTIQRTQQEDSAVYLCASSSYRGPGNTIYFGEGSWLTVV.

V usage is TRBV27 and J usage is TRBJ2-5; TRBD2 matches at 7 bases. The V and J ends lost 3 bases and 7 bases, in that order; junction bases with no gene match: 2. Germline V gene lookup returns CDR1 MNHEY and CDR2 SMNVEV (reference sequence). The CDR3 is 12 amino acids. The CDR3 coding sequence is TGTGCCAGCAGTTTCCCGGGGGGGACCCAGTACTTC. Encoded protein: CASSFPGGTQYF.

This clonotype was seen ten or more times. The chain uses TRBV7-2 and TRBJ2-3, with D tentatively TRBD1 (6 bases). V dropped 5 bases and J dropped 2 bases, with 11 bases sitting between them. CDR3 length equals 14 residues. The V gene's germline CDR1 is SGHTA and CDR2 FQGNSA. The DNA of the CDR3 is TGTGCCAGCAGCCTCGGGACACCCACAGATACGCAGTATTTT. This gives the protein CASSLGTPTDTQYF.

This clonotype was recorded at least ten times. The chain combines TRBV3-1 with TRBJ1-5, with 7 bases aligning to TRBD1. Losses at the gene ends were 1 base for V and 6 bases for J; bases not matched to a gene: 3. This CDR3 contains 14 residues. From germline, CDR1 is LGHDT and CDR2 YNNKEL (reference sequence). Here the CDR3 reads CASSQVQGSQPQHF. CDR3 nucleotides: TGTGCCAGCAGCCAAGTACAGGGGTCTCAGCCCCAGCATTTT.

This clonotype has a count of ten or more. The V gene is TRBV4-3, the J gene TRBJ2-1; tentatively, D is TRBD2 (6 bases). The CDR3 runs 16 residues. Germline V gene data show CDR1 as LGHNA and CDR2 as YSLEER. V was pared by 4 bases and J by 5 bases, with 18 bases between. CDR3 coding DNA: TGCGCCAGCAGCCCTTGGCGGGACTCGGATAACAATGAGCAGTTCTTC. Its protein is CASSPWRDSDNNEQFF.

The CDR3 protein is CASSLALRGTSYEQYF. The CDR3 DNA reads TGTGCCAGCAGCTTAGCTCTGAGGGGCACCTCCTACGAGCAGTACTTC. The chain combines TRBV11-2 with TRBJ2-7; D tentatively fits TRBD1 or TRBD2 (5 bases each). V lost 1 base and J 0 bases, leaving 13 bases between the germline ends. CDR3 length equals 16 residues. Germline assignment: CDR1 SGHAT and CDR2 FQNNGV.

This clonotype was counted ten times or more. V usage is TRBV5-1 and J usage is TRBJ2-7; TRBD1 matches 9 bases. The CDR3 runs 15 residues. V lost 3 bases to trimming and J lost 0 bases; unmatched junction nucleotides: 4. The germline CDR1 and CDR2 sequences are SGHRS and YFSETQ. CDR3 amino acids: CASSSGTGISYEQYF. Written as DNA, the CDR3 is TGCGCCAGCAGCTCAGGGACAGGGATCTCCTACGAGCAGTACTTC.

This clonotype was detected many times. The V gene is TRBV4-3, the J gene TRBJ2-1, with 11 bases that match TRBD2. V dropped 4 bases and J dropped 6; count of bases not matched to a gene: 8. Germline CDR1 reads LGHNA; CDR2 reads YSLEER. The CDR3 loop spans 16 amino acids. The CDR3, as DNA: TGCGCCAGCAGCCGAATAACTAGCGGGGGCCTCAATGAGCAGTTCTTC. Amino acids: CASSRITSGGLNEQFF.

There are a few counts of this clonotype. The chain employs TRBV6-1 and TRBJ2-5; D ambiguous. V was clipped by 7 bases and J by 7 bases, with 10 bases between them. Germline lookup yields CDR1 MNHNS and CDR2 SASEGT. This CDR3 has 11 amino acids. In DNA form, the CDR3 reads TGTGCCAGCAATCAGCTCACGACCCAGTACTTC. Its translation is CASNQLTTQYF.

This clonotype was picked up many times. The V and J genes are TRBV4-2 and TRBJ2-7; 10 bases map to TRBD2. CDR1 and CDR2 from the germline V gene are LGHNA and YNFKEQ. Unmatched junction bases numbered 8, after V lost 1 base and J lost 2 bases. CDR3 length: 17 residues. Written as DNA, the CDR3 is TGTGCCAGCAGCCAAGCGACTAGCGGGCGGGTCACCTACGAGCAGTACTTC. Its translation: CASSQATSGRVTYEQYF.

This clonotype was counted ten times or more. This chain connects TRBV20-1 to TRBJ2-3; D gene uncertain. Germline lookup yields CDR1 DFQATT and CDR2 SNEGSKA (reference sequence). Trimming removed 5 bases at V and 3 bases at J, with 12 bases between. This CDR3 comprises 13 residues. CDR3 coding DNA: TGCAGTGCTGGGGTCGTGGGAACAGATACGCAGTATTTT. This sequence encodes CSAGVVGTDTQYF.

This clonotype was recorded many times. This sequence joins TRBV7-9 and TRBJ2-4; 8 positions agree with TRBD1. Germline loops: CDR1 SEHNR, CDR2 FQNEAQ (reference sequence). The length of the CDR3 is 14 residues. The trim removed 5 bases at V and 8 bases at J, leaving 8 bases unmatched. CDR3 protein: CASSAGQGRDIQYF. CDR3 DNA: TGTGCCAGCAGCGCCGGACAGGGTAGAGACATTCAGTACTTC.

This clonotype was recorded at least ten times. The CDR3 loop reads CSASHRIRNQPQHF. The DNA for the CDR3 is TGCAGTGCTAGCCACCGAATACGCAATCAGCCCCAGCATTTT. The chain joins TRBV20-1 to TRBJ1-5; D is unclear. CDR1 is DFQATT and CDR2 is SNEGSKA in the germline V gene (reference sequence). V was pared by 3 bases and J by 2 bases, with 11 bases between. This CDR3 region has 14 residues.

Comments on this clonotype: Germline and junction disagree at one end, which may indicate a read error. This chain uses TRBV4-3 with TRBJ2-1, with 8 positions matching TRBD2. The CDR3 extends over 15 amino acids. Germline CDR1 is LGHNA and CDR2 is YSLEER. CDR3 region: CASSQEGSGAQKQLF. The CDR3 nucleotides are TGCGCCAGCAGCCAAGAGGGTAGCGGGGCCCAGAAGCAGCTCTTC.

Concerning this clonotype itself: A much bigger clone sits one base away, suggesting this may be a read error. The CDR3 protein is CASSLVPSSNEQYF. The CDR3 DNA sequence: TGTGCCAGCAGCTTGGTGCCAAGCTCCAACGAGCAGTACTTC. The genes are TRBV5-6 and TRBJ2-7; D gene unclear. The CDR3 consists of 14 residues. Germline CDR1 SGHDT, CDR2 YYEEEE.

This clonotype was detected many times. The rearrangement links TRBV11-2 to TRBJ2-1; D might be TRBD1 (7 bases). V was pared by 5 bases and J by 2 bases, with 25 bases between. The CDR3 runs 19 residues. Germline CDR1 and CDR2: SGHAT and FQNNGV. The CDR3 DNA sequence: TGTGCCAGCAGCCCGCCCATGGGACGGCAGGGGGGCACCTACAATGAGCAGTTCTTC. Amino acid sequence: CASSPPMGRQGGTYNEQFF.

This clonotype showed up many times. This chain uses TRBV20-1 with TRBJ1-4; no clear D gene. V lost 6 bases, J lost 7 bases, and 15 bases lay in between. From germline, CDR1 is DFQATT and CDR2 SNEGSKA (reference sequence). CDR3 length: 13 amino acids. The CDR3 sequence is CSARPGQREKLFF. The CDR3, as DNA: TGCAGTGCAAGGCCGGGCCAGCGTGAAAAACTGTTTTTT.